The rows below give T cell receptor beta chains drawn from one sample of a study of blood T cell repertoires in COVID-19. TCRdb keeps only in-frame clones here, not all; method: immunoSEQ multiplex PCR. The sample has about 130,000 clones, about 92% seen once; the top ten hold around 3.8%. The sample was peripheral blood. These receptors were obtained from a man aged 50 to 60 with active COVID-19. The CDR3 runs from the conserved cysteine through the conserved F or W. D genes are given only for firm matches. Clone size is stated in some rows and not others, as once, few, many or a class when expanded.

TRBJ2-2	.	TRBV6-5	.	TGTGCCAGCAGGGAGCGACTGAACACCGGGGAGCTGTTTTTT	CASRERLNTGELFF
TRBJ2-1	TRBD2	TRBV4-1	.	TGCGCCAGCAGCCAAGCAGTCACGGGGACTAGCGCATACAATGAGCAGTTCTTC	CASSQAVTGTSAYNEQFF
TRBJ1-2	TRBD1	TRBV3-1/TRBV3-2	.	TGTGCCAGCAGCCAAGGGGACAGGGGCTATGGCTACACCTTC	CASSQGDRGYGYTF
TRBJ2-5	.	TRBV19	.	TGTGCCAGTAATCTGGGGGGGGCCGGGGAGACCCAGTACTTC	CASNLGGAGETQYF
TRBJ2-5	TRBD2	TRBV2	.	TGTGCCAGCAGTGTGACTAGCGCAGAGACCCAGTACTTC	CASSVTSAETQYF
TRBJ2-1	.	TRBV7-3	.	TGTGCCAGCAGCTTATTTCGGCAGGGCTCCCGCGTGGGCAATGAGCAGTTCTTC	CASSLFRQGSRVGNEQFF
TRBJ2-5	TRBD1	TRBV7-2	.	TGTGCCAGCAGCATCGGGACAGGGGACCAAGAGACCCAGTACTTC	CASSIGTGDQETQYF
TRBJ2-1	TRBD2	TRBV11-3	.	TGTGCCAGCAGCTTAGAAGGGACTAGCGGGCACAATGAGCAGTTCTTC	CASSLEGTSGHNEQFF
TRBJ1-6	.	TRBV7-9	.	TGTGCCAGCAGCTCGGTAGGGAGGGGCCCTAGCGGGAATTCACCCCTCCACTTT	CASSSVGRGPSGNSPLHF
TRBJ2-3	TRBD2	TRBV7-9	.	TGTGCCAGCAGCTTAGCGTCCGGTAGCGGGAGAGATACGCAGTATTTT	CASSLASGSGRDTQYF
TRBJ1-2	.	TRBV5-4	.	TGTGCCAGCAGCTTGGCCCAGGAACATAGTGGCTACACCTTC	CASSLAQEHSGYTF
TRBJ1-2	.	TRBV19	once	TGTGCCAGTAGCACCCCAGGACAGTCCTATGGCTACACCTTC	CASSTPGQSYGYTF
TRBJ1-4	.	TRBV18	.	TGTGCCAGCTCACCACGGGGGCTTAATGAAAAACTGTTTTTT	CASSPRGLNEKLFF
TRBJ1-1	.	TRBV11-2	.	TGTGCCAGCAGCCCATGGTGGGCCACTGAAGCTTTCTTT	CASSPWWATEAFF
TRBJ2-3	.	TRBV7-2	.	TGTGCCAGCAGCTTAGCGAATGGGGGGATGCGTGCAGATACGCAGTATTTT	CASSLANGGMRADTQYF
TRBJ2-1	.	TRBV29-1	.	TGCAGCGTTGAAATGGGAGTCTCCTACAATGAGCAGTTCTTC	CSVEMGVSYNEQFF
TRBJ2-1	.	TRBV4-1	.	TGCGCCAGCAGCCCTCCTGCGGGGGCTCGTTCCTACAATGAGCAGTTCTTC	CASSPPAGARSYNEQFF
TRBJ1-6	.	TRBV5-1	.	TGCGCCAGCAGCTTGGGAGACACCAATAATTCACCCCTCCACTTT	CASSLGDTNNSPLHF
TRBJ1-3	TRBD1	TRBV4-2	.	TGTGCCAGCAGCCAAGAGGGACAGGGGTTTGGAAACACCATATATTTT	CASSQEGQGFGNTIYF
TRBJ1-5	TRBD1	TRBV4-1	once	TGCGCCAGCAGCCAAGGGAGAACAGGGGCCAGCAATCAGCCCCAGCATTTT	CASSQGRTGASNQPQHF
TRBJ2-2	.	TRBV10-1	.	TGCGCCAGCAGAAGACTAGCGAACACCGGGGAGCTGTTTTTT	CASRRLANTGELFF
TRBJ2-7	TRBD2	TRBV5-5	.	TGTGCCAGCAGACCCGTCACTAGCGCGGGCGAGCAGTACTTC	CASRPVTSAGEQYF
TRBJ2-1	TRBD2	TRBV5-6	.	TGTGCCAGCAGCTTGTATCTAGCGGGAGTTTTAGTCGATGAGCAGTTCTTC	CASSLYLAGVLVDEQFF
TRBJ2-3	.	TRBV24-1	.	TGTGCCACCGCGTCGGGTTTAGATACGCAGTATTTT	CATASGLDTQYF
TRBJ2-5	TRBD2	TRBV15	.	TGTGCCACCAGCAGAGCAACGACTAGCGGGATAGGAGAGACCCAGTACTTC	CATSRATTSGIGETQYF
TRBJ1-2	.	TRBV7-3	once	TGTGCCAGCAGCCCAGGACAGTCAAGAGGCTACACCTTC	CASSPGQSRGYTF
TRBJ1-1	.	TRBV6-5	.	TGTGCCAGCAGTTTACAGGGTATGGTCACTGAAGCTTTCTTT	CASSLQGMVTEAFF
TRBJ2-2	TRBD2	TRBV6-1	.	TGTGCCAGCAGTGAATTAGCGGGGGGGGAGCTGTTTTTT	CASSELAGGELFF
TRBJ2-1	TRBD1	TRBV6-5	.	TGTGCCAGCAGCGGGACAGGCTCCTACAATGAGCAGTTCTTC	CASSGTGSYNEQFF